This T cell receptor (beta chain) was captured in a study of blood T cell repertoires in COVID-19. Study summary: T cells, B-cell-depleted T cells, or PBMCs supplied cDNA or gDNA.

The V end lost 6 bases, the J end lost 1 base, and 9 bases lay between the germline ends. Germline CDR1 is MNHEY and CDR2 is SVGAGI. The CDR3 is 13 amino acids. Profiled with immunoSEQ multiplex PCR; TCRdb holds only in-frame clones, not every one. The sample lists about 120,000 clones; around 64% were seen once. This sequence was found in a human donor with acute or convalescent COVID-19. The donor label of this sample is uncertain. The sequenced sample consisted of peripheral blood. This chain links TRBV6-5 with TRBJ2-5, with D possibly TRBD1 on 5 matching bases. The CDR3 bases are TGTGCCAGCAGACTACAGGTCCAAGAGACCCAGTACTTC. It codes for CASRLQVQETQYF.